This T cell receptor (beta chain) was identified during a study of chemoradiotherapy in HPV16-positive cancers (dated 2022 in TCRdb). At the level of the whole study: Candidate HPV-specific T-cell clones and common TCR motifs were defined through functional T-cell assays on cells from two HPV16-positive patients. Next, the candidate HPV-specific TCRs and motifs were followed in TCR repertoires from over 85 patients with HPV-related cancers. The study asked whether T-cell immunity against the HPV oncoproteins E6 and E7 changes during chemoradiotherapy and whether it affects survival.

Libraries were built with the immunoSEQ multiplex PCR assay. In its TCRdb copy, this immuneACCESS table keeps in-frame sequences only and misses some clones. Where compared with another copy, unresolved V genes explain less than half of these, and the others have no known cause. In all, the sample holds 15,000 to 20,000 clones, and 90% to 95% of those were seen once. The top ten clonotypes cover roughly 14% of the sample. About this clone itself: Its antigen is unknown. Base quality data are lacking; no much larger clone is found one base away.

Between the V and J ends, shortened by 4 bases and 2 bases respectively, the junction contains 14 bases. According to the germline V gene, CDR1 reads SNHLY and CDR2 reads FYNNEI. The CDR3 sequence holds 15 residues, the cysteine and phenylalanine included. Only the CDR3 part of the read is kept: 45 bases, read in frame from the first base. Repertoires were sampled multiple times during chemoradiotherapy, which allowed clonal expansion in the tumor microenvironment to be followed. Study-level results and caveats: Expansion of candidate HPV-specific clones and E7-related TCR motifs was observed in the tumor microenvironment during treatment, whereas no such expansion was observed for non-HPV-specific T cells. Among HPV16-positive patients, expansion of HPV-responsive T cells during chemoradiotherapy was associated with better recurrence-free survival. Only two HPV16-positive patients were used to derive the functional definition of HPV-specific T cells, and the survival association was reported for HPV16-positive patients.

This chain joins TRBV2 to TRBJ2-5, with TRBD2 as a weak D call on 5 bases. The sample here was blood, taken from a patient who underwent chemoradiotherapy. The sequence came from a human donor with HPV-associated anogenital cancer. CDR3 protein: CASSGHHRDQETQYF. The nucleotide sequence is TGTGCCAGCAGTGGACACCACCGGGATCAAGAGACCCAGTACTTC.